This T cell receptor (beta chain) was retrieved from a study of response to subunit inactivated influenza vaccine. TCRdb reprocessed the RT-PCR reads with MiXCR, giving one entry per CDR3 protein. The sample records hundreds of thousands of distinct CDR3 sequences, under 15% being singletons. This clonotype was seen only a few times. The CDR3 consists of 14 residues. The V end lost 2 bases, the J end lost 1 base, and 7 bases lay between the germline ends. The rearrangement joins TRBV12-3 or TRBV12-4 to TRBJ2-3; D is uncertain. This TCR was sampled from a middle-aged man who received an inactivated influenza vaccine. The sequenced sample was PBMCs from blood, obtained about 6 weeks after vaccination. The CDR3 DNA is TGTGCCAGCAGTTTAAACCCTGGCACAGATACGCAGTATTTT. Translation gives CASSLNPGTDTQYF.